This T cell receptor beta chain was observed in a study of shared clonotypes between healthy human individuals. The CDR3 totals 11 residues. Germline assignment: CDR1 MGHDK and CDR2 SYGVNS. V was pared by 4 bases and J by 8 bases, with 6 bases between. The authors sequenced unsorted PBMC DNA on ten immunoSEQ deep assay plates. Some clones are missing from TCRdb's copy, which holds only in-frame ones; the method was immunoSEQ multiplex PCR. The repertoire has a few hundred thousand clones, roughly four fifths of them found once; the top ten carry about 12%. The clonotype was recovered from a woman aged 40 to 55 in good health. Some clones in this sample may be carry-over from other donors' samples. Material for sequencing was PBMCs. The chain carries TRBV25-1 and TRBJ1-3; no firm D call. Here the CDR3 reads CASSVRDTIYF. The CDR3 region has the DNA TGTGCCAGCAGTGTTCGGGACACCATATATTTT.